The 22 T cell receptor beta chains in this list originate from one sample, sequenced in a study of PD-L1 blockade in urothelial cancer. Repertoires were generated with immunoSEQ multiplex PCR, while TCRdb's copy carries only in-frame clones and drops some. The table lists some 50,000 clones, approximately 89% of them singletons. This sample comprised PBMCs, obtained around atezolizumab (anti-PD-L1) treatment. The source of these receptors is an elderly man with urothelial cancer.

Concerning this clone itself: The junction shows a germline mismatch at one end, possibly a read error. V and J are TRBV18 and TRBJ2-7; 7 bases map to TRBD2. Per the germline V gene, CDR1 is KGHSH and CDR2 is LQKENI. This CDR3 is built from 13 residues. CDR3 sequence (DNA): TGTGCCAGCTCACCACCGTCGTCACGGGAGGTGTCGTTC. Amino acid sequence: CASSPPSSREVSF.

The chain has TRBV5-1 and TRBJ2-1; D unclear. Germline CDR1 reads SGHRS; CDR2 reads YFSETQ. The CDR3 has 16 residues. The V end was cut by 0 bases, the J end by 0 bases, with 10 bases between. The CDR3 reads CASSLGPATSYNEQFF. The CDR3 coding sequence is TGCGCCAGCAGCTTGGGGCCAGCGACCTCCTACAATGAGCAGTTCTTC.

The V call is TRBV19, the J call TRBJ1-5; no definite D call. V was shortened by 3 bases and J by 4 bases, with 10 bases between the two germline ends. Germline-derived CDR1 and CDR2 are LNHDA and SQIVND (reference sequence). This CDR3 has 14 residues. CDR3 sequence: CASSIKSINQPQHF. Written as DNA, the CDR3 is TGTGCCAGTAGTATCAAGTCTATTAATCAGCCCCAGCATTTT.

The chain joins TRBV19 to TRBJ2-7; TRBD2 matches 15 bases. CDR1 and CDR2 (germline): LNHDA, SQIVND (reference sequence). V lost 1 base, J lost 1 base, and 5 bases stayed unmatched. This CDR3 region has 18 residues. DNA of the CDR3: TGTGCCAGTAGTATAGCCGGGACTAGCGGGAGGATTTCCTACGAGCAGTACTTC. This encodes CASSIAGTSGRISYEQYF.

This chain links TRBV14 with TRBJ2-1; maybe TRBD2 (6 bases). This CDR3 comprises 16 residues. The V and J ends lost 0 bases and 4 bases respectively, with 13 bases between them. Germline V lookup: CDR1 SGHDN, CDR2 FVKESK. The CDR3 protein is CASSQDFGTGYNEQFF. In nucleotides, the CDR3 is TGTGCCAGCAGCCAAGATTTTGGGACTGGATACAATGAGCAGTTCTTC. The variable domain in full, completed from reference TRBV14 and TRBJ2-1, reads EAGVTQFPSHSVIEKGQTVTLRCDPISGHDNLYWYRRVMGKEIKFLLHFVKESKQDESGMPNNRFLAERTGGTYSTLKVQPAELEDSGVYFCASSQDFGTGYNEQFFGPGTRLTVL.

The J gene is TRBJ2-7, the V gene TRBV7-2; 7 bases align to TRBD2. Trimming took 4 bases from V and 0 from J; bases not matched to a gene: 9. Germline V gene sequence: CDR1 SGHTA, CDR2 FQGNSA. The CDR3 has 16 residues. In DNA form, the CDR3 reads TGTGCCAGCAGCTCCCCCCTAGCGGAAGTCTCCTACGAGCAGTACTTC. Residues: CASSSPLAEVSYEQYF.

The chain joins TRBV6-1 to TRBJ1-2; D gene unclear. The V end was cut by 6 bases, the J end by 4 bases, with 15 bases between. This CDR3 region has 14 residues. Per germline, CDR1 MNHNS and CDR2 SASEGT. CDR3 amino acids: CASREPSGTYGYTF. CDR3 coding DNA: TGTGCCAGCAGGGAACCCTCAGGAACCTATGGCTACACCTTC.

This sequence joins TRBV5-1 and TRBJ2-7; 8 nucleotides align to TRBD1. Trimming cost V 6 bases and J 0 bases; bases outside gene matches: 11. CDR1 and CDR2 (germline): SGHRS, YFSETQ. This CDR3 is built from 16 residues. CDR3 amino acids: CASNLGTGRVSYEQYF. The CDR3 DNA reads as TGCGCCAGCAATCTTGGGACAGGAAGAGTCTCCTACGAGCAGTACTTC.

The rearrangement joins TRBV18 to TRBJ1-3, with D tentatively TRBD1 (6 bases). The germline V and J ends were trimmed by 4 bases and 7 bases, with 20 bases remaining between them. The CDR3 runs to 16 residues. The germline V gene has CDR1 KGHSH and CDR2 LQKENI. CDR3 DNA sequence: TGTGCCAGCTCACTCTCGGACAGTCAGACGCGGAACACCATATATTTT. It encodes CASSLSDSQTRNTIYF.

The V gene is TRBV2, the J gene TRBJ2-4; no clear D gene. Trimming removed 7 bases from V and 0 bases from J, with 13 bases in between. Per germline, CDR1 SNHLY and CDR2 FYNNEI. The CDR3 has 15 residues. As DNA, the CDR3 is TGTGCCAGCATGGCCGGAGAACTAGCCAAAAACATTCAGTACTTC. Translated: CASMAGELAKNIQYF.

The chain carries TRBV7-8 and TRBJ1-2; TRBD1 matches at 9 bases. The length of the CDR3 is 16 residues. J lost 4 bases, V lost 2 bases, and 8 bases had no gene match. CDR1 SGHVS and CDR2 FQNEAQ come from the germline V gene. The CDR3 sequence is CASSLQGQGSPYGYTF. In DNA form, the CDR3 reads TGTGCCAGCAGCTTACAGGGACAGGGCAGCCCCTATGGCTACACCTTC. The variable domain in full, completed from reference TRBV7-8 and TRBJ1-2, reads GAGVSQSPRYKVAKRGQDVALRCDPISGHVSLFWYQQALGQGPEFLTYFQNEAQLDKSGLPSDRFFAERPEGSVSTLKIQRTQQEDSAVYLCASSLQGQGSPYGYTFGSGTRLTVV.

By sample fraction, this clone is medium-sized (0.01 to 0.1%). The rearrangement uses TRBV7-9 and TRBJ1-1; 9 positions match TRBD1. The CDR3 sequence is 18 residues long. V lost 0 bases and J lost 0; bases outside the gene matches: 8. In germline, CDR1 is SEHNR, CDR2 FQNEAQ (reference sequence). The CDR3 loop reads CASSLAGQGPSMNTEAFF. CDR3 coding DNA: TGTGCCAGCAGCTTAGCGGGACAGGGACCATCGATGAACACTGAAGCTTTCTTT.

This chain joins TRBV27 and TRBJ2-1, with 13 bases fitting TRBD2. The CDR3 covers 16 residues. Trimming at V came to 6 bases and at J to 0 bases, leaving 2 bases not matched to a gene. Germline CDR1 reads MNHEY; CDR2 reads SMNVEV (reference sequence). The CDR3 loop reads CASSGLAGVSYNEQFF. CDR3 sequence (DNA): TGTGCCAGCAGCGGACTAGCGGGAGTCTCCTACAATGAGCAGTTCTTC.

The chain joins TRBV4-1 to TRBJ1-1, with D tentatively TRBD1 (6 bases). V lost 4 bases and J lost 0, with 15 bases in between. The germline V gene encodes CDR1 MGHRA and CDR2 YSYEKL. This CDR3 comprises 16 residues. The chain's CDR3 is CASSPGGKTLNTEAFF. The CDR3 coding sequence is TGCGCCAGCAGCCCGGGGGGCAAGACGCTGAACACTGAAGCTTTCTTT.

This chain joins TRBV29-1 and TRBJ2-3; 9 positions match TRBD2. CDR1 and CDR2 (germline): SQVTM, ANQGSEA. J gave up 0 bases and V 7 bases, and 5 bases lay outside the gene matches. CDR3 length: 14 residues. The CDR3 reads CSAPSGGSTDTQYF. Written as DNA, the CDR3 is TGCAGCGCTCCCAGCGGGGGGAGCACAGATACGCAGTATTTT.

V is TRBV27 and J is TRBJ1-2; 9 nucleotides match TRBD1. Germline CDR1 MNHEY, CDR2 SMNVEV (reference sequence). The J segment lost 6 bases and the V segment lost 6 bases, leaving 5 bases of the junction unmatched. This CDR3 is 13 amino acids long. This CDR3 is CASRKGQGDGYTF. CDR3 nucleotide sequence: TGTGCCAGCAGGAAGGGACAGGGTGATGGCTACACCTTC.

The V call is TRBV27, the J call TRBJ1-1; 12 bases are shared with TRBD1. Losses at the gene ends were 7 bases for V and 1 base for J; bases not matched to a gene: 16. Germline V gives CDR1 MNHEY, CDR2 SMNVEV (reference sequence). The CDR3 spans 19 residues. This CDR3 reads CASTRRPGTGGLANTEAFF. Here the CDR3 DNA reads TGTGCCAGCACCCGGCGGCCCGGGACAGGGGGCTTGGCGAACACTGAAGCTTTCTTT.

V and J are TRBV2 and TRBJ1-1, with D possibly TRBD1 on 6 matching bases. Germline V gene sequence: CDR1 SNHLY, CDR2 FYNNEI. The CDR3 sequence is 13 residues long. The V end lost 0 bases, the J end lost 11 bases, and 13 bases lay between the germline ends. CDR3 sequence: CASSEAGGSRAFF. CDR3 in DNA: TGTGCCAGCAGTGAAGCAGGGGGATCAAGGGCTTTCTTT.

This sequence joins TRBV21-1 and TRBJ2-1; TRBD1 is the table's D call, not checked against the DNA. TRBV21-1 counts as a pseudogene. This CDR3 is built from 20 residues. Written as DNA, the CDR3 is TGTGCCAGCAGCAAACCCTACAGGGAAGGGAGCGGAAGCGTCGTCATTGAGCAGTTCTTC. Its protein is CASSKPYREGSGSVVIEQFF.

V gene TRBV6-4 combines with J gene TRBJ2-7, with a tentative D call TRBD2 (5 bases). Trimming pared 5 bases from V and 5 bases from J, leaving 10 bases between. The CDR3 loop spans 12 amino acids. The germline V gene encodes CDR1 MRHNA and CDR2 SNTAGT. CDR3 DNA sequence: TGTGCCAGCAGTATGGAGGACCACGAGCAGTACTTC. Residues: CASSMEDHEQYF.

The sample holds one count of this clone. The V gene is TRBV7-9, the J gene TRBJ1-5; possibly TRBD1 for D (6 bases). Germline V gene sequence: CDR1 SEHNR, CDR2 FQNEAQ (reference sequence). The CDR3 sequence is 16 residues long. Trimming removed 3 bases at V and 4 bases at J, with 16 bases between. CDR3 region: CASSFVRGVGNQPQHF. In DNA, the CDR3 is TGTGCCAGCAGCTTCGTCAGGGGAGTGGGAAATCAGCCCCAGCATTTT. Complete variable domain (other parts from reference TRBV7-9 and TRBJ1-5): DTGVSQNPRHKITKRGQNVTFRCDPISEHNRLYWYRQTLGQGPEFLTYFQNEAQLEKSRLLSDRFSAERPKGSFSTLEIQRTEQGDSAMYLCASSFVRGVGNQPQHFGDGTRLSIL.

This clone qualifies as medium-sized (0.01 to 0.1%). This chain joins TRBV29-1 and TRBJ1-2; D not certain. Germline CDR1 SQVTM, CDR2 ANQGSEA. The V gene lost 2 bases and the J gene lost 4 bases, with 14 bases spanning the gap. The length of the CDR3 is 14 residues. The DNA of the CDR3 is TGCAGCGTTGAACTCCTGGCGGAAGGCTATGGCTACACCTTC. This codes for CSVELLAEGYGYTF.